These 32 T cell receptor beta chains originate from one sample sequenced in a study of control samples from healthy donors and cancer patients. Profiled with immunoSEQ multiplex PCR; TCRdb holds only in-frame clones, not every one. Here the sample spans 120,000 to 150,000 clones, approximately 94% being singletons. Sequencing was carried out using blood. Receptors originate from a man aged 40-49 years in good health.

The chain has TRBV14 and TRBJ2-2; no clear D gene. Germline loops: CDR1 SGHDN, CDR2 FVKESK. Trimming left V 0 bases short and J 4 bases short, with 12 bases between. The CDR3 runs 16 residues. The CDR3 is CASSQESVWRTGELFF. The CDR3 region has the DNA TGTGCCAGCAGCCAAGAATCCGTGTGGCGCACCGGGGAGCTGTTTTTT.

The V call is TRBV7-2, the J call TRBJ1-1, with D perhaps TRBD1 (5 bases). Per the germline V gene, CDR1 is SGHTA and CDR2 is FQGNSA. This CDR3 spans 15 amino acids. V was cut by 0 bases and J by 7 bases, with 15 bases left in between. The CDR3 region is CASSLAGGSAHEAFF. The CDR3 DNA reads TGTGCCAGCAGCTTAGCGGGGGGGTCAGCCCATGAAGCTTTCTTT.

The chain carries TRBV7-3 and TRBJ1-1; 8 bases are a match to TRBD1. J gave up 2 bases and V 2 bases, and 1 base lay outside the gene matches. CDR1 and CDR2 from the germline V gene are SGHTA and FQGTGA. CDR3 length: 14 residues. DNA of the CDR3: TGTGCCAGCAGCTTAGGACAGGGAAACACTGAAGCTTTCTTT. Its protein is CASSLGQGNTEAFF.

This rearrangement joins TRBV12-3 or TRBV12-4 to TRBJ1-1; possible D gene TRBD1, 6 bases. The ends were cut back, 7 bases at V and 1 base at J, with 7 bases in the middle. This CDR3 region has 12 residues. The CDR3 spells CASKGGNTEAFF. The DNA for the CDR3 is TGTGCCAGCAAGGGGGGGAACACTGAAGCTTTCTTT.

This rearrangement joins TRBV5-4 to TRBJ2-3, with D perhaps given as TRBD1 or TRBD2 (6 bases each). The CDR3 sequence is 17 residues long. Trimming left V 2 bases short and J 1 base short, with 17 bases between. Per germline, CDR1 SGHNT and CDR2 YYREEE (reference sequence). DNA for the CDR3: TGTGCCAGCAGCTTAGTATCGGGGGCCGGTGGCACAGATACGCAGTATTTT. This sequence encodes CASSLVSGAGGTDTQYF.

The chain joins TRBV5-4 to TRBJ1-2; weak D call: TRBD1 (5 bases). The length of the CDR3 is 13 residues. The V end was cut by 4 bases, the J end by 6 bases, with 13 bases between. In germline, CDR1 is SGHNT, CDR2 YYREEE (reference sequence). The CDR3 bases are TGTGCCAGCAGCCGTCCGTTGGGGGATGGCTACACCTTC. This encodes CASSRPLGDGYTF.

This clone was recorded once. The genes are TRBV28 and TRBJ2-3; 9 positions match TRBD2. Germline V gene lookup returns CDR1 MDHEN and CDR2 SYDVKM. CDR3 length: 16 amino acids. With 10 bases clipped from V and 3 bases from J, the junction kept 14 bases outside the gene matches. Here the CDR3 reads CAIRGSGSIGTDTQYF. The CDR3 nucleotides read TGTGCCATAAGAGGTAGCGGGAGTATAGGGACAGATACGCAGTATTTT.

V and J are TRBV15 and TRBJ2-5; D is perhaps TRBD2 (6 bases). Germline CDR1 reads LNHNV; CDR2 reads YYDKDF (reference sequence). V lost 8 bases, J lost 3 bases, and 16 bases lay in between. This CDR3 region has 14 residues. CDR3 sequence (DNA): TGTGCCACCGGCTCAGCGGGCCGAGAAGAGACCCAGTACTTC. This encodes CATGSAGREETQYF.

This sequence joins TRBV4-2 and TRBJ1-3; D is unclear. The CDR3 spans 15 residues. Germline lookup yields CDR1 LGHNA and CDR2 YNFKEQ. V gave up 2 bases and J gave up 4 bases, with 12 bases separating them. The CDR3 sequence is CASSQRGTEGNTIYF. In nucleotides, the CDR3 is TGTGCCAGCAGCCAACGGGGTACGGAAGGAAACACCATATATTTT.

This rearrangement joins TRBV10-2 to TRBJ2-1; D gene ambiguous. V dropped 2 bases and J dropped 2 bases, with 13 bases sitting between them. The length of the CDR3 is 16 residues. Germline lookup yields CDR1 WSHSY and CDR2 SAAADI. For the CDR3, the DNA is TGCGCCAGCAGTGAGCTTTCAGCTATCACCTACAATGAGCAGTTCTTC. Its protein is CASSELSAITYNEQFF.

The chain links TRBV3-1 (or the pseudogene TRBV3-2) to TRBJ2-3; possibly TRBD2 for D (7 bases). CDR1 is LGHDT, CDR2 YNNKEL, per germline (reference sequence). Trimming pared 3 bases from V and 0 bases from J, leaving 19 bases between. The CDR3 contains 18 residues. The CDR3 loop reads CASSQGKEGGSSTDTQYF. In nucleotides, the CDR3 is TGTGCCAGCAGCCAGGGAAAGGAGGGGGGGTCTAGCACAGATACGCAGTATTTT.

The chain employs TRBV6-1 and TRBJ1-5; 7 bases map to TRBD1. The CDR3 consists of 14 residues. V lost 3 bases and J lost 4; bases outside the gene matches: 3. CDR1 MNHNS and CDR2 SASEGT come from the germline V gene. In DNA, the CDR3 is TGTGCCAGCAGTGAGGGACAGCCAAATCAGCCCCAGCATTTT. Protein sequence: CASSEGQPNQPQHF.

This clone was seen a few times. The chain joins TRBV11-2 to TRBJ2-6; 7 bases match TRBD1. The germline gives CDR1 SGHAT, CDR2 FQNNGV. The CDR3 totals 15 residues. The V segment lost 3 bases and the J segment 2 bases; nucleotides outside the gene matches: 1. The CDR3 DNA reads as TGTGCCAGCAGCTTGGACAGGACTGGGGCCAACGTCCTGACTTTC. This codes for CASSLDRTGANVLTF.

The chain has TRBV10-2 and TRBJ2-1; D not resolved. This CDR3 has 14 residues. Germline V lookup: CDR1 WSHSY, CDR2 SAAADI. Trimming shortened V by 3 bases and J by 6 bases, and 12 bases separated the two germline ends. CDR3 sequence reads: CASSESQVRNEQFF. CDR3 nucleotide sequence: TGCGCCAGCAGTGAAAGTCAGGTCCGCAATGAGCAGTTCTTC.

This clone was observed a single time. The CDR3 reads CASSLNSPGSPLHF. As DNA, the CDR3 is TGCGCCAGCAGCCTTAACAGTCCTGGTTCACCCCTCCACTTT. V and J are TRBV4-3 and TRBJ1-6; no clear D. V was cut by 4 bases and J by 9 bases, with 13 bases left in between. The CDR3 totals 14 residues. CDR1 and CDR2 from the germline V gene are LGHNA and YSLEER.

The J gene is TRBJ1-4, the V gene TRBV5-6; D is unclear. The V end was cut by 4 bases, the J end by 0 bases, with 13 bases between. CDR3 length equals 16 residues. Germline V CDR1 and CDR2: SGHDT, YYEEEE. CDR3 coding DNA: TGTGCCAGCAGCCGGCTCCGGGCCTCAACTAATGAAAAACTGTTTTTT. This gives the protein CASSRLRASTNEKLFF.

The CDR3 coding sequence is TGTGCCAGCAGCCAAGATCCCATTAGCGGGGGGGGTTACGAGCAGTACTTC. It specifies CASSQDPISGGGYEQYF. The chain couples TRBV4-2 to TRBJ2-7; 11 bases are shared with TRBD2. The germline V gene has CDR1 LGHNA and CDR2 YNFKEQ. The CDR3 runs 17 residues. The V gene end was trimmed by 0 bases and the J gene end by 4 bases; junction bases not matched to a gene: 8.

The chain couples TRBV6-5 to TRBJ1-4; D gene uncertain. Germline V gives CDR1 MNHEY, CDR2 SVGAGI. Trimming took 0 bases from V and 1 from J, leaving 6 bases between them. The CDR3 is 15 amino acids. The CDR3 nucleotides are TGTGCCAGCAGTTACTCCCCTGAAACTAATGAAAAACTGTTTTTT. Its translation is CASSYSPETNEKLFF.

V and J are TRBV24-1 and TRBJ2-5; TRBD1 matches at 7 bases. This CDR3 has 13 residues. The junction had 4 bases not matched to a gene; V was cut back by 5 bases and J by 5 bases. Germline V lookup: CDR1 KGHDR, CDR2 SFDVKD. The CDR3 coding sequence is TGTGCCACCAGTGCGTTAGGGGGCGAGACCCAGTACTTC. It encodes CATSALGGETQYF.

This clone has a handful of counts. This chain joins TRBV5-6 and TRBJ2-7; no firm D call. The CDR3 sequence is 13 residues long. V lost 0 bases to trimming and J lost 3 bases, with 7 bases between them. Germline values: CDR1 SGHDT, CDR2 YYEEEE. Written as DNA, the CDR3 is TGTGCCAGCAGCTTGGGGCAGGACTACGAGCAGTACTTC. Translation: CASSLGQDYEQYF.

The DNA for the CDR3 is TGTGCCAGCAGCTCACTTGCCAGCTCCTACAATGAGCAGTTCTTC. Protein sequence: CASSSLASSYNEQFF. The chain couples TRBV7-3 to TRBJ2-1; D remains unclear. This CDR3 spans 15 amino acids. From germline, CDR1 is SGHTA and CDR2 FQGTGA. V was shortened by 4 bases and J by 0 bases, with 10 bases between the two germline ends.

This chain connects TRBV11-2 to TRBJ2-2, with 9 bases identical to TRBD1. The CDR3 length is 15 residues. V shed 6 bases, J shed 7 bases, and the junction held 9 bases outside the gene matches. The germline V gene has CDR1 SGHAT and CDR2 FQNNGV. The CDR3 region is CASSNRQGVGGELFF. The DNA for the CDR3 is TGTGCCAGCAGTAACCGACAGGGGGTGGGCGGGGAGCTGTTTTTT. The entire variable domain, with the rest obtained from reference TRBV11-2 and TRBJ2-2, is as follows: EAGVAQSPRYKIIEKRQSVAFWCNPISGHATLYWYQQILGQGPKLLIQFQNNGVVDDSQLPKDRFSAERLKGVDSTLKIQPAKLEDSAVYLCASSNRQGVGGELFFGEGSRLTVL.

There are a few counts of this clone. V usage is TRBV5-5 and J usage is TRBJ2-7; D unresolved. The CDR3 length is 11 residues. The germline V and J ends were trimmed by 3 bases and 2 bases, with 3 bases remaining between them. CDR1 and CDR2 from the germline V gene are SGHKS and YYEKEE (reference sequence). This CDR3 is CASSSTYEQYF. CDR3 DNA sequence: TGTGCCAGCAGCTCCACCTACGAGCAGTACTTC.

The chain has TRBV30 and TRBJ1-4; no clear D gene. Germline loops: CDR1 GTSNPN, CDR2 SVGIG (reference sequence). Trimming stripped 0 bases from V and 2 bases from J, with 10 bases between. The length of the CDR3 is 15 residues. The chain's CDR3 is CAWSVSQVTNEKLFF. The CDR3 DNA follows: TGTGCCTGGAGTGTGTCCCAGGTCACTAATGAAAAACTGTTTTTT.

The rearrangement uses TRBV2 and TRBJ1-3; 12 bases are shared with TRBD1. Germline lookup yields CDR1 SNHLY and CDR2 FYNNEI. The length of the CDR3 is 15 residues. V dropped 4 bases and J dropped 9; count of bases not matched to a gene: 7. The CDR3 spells CASSVGDRGQSTIYF. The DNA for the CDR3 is TGTGCCAGCAGTGTGGGGGACAGGGGGCAGAGCACCATATATTTT.

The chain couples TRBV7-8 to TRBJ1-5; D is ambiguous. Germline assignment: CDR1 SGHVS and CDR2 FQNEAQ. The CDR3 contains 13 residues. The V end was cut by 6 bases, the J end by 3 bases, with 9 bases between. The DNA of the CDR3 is TGTGCCAGCAGTTCCCAGGTCAATCAGCCCCAGCATTTT. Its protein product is CASSSQVNQPQHF.

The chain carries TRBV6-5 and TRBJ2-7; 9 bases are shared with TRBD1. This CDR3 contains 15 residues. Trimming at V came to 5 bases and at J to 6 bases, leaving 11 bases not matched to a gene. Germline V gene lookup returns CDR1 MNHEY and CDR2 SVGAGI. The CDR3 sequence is CASSLSGTGLSEQYF. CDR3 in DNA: TGTGCCAGCAGTCTGTCCGGGACAGGGCTCTCCGAGCAGTACTTC.

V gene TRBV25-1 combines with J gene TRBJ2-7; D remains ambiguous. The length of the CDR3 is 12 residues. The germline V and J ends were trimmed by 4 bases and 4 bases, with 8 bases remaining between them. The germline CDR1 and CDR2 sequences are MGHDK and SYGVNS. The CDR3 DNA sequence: TGTGCCAGCAGTGCCCTTCAGTACGAGCAGTACTTC. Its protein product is CASSALQYEQYF.

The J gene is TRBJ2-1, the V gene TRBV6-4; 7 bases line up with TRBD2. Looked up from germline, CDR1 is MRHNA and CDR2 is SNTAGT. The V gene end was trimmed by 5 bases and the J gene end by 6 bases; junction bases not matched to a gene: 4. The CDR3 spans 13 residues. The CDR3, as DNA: TGTGCCAGCAGTCGGGACTACCCCAATGAGCAGTTCTTC. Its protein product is CASSRDYPNEQFF.

CDR3 region: CASSLSGLAGGPGETQYF. Written as DNA, the CDR3 is TGCGCCAGCAGCTTGTCGGGACTAGCGGGAGGGCCGGGTGAGACCCAGTACTTC. The genes are TRBV5-1 and TRBJ2-5; 16 nucleotides match TRBD2. The CDR3 spans 18 residues. Germline trimming cut 1 base from V and 5 bases from J; bases unmatched to any gene: 8. CDR1 is SGHRS and CDR2 is YFSETQ in the germline V gene. Looking up the rest from reference TRBV5-1 and TRBJ2-5 gives the full variable domain: KAGVTQTPRYLIKTRGQQVTLSCSPISGHRSVSWYQQTPGQGLQFLFEYFSETQRNKGNFPGRFSGRQFSNSRSEMNVSTLELGDSALYLCASSLSGLAGGPGETQYFGPGTRLLVL.

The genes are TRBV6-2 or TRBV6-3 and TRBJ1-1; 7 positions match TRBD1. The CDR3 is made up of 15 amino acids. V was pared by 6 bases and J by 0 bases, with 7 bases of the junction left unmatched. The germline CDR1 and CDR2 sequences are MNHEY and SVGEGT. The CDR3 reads CASSEDRRMNTEAFF. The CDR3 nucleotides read TGTGCCAGCAGCGAGGACAGGAGGATGAACACTGAAGCTTTCTTT.

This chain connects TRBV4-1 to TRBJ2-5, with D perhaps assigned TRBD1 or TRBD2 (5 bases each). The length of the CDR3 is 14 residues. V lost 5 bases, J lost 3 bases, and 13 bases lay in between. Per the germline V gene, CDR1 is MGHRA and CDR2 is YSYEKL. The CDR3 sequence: CASSIGAAEETQYF. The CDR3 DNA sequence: TGCGCCAGCAGCATCGGGGCCGCCGAAGAGACCCAGTACTTC.